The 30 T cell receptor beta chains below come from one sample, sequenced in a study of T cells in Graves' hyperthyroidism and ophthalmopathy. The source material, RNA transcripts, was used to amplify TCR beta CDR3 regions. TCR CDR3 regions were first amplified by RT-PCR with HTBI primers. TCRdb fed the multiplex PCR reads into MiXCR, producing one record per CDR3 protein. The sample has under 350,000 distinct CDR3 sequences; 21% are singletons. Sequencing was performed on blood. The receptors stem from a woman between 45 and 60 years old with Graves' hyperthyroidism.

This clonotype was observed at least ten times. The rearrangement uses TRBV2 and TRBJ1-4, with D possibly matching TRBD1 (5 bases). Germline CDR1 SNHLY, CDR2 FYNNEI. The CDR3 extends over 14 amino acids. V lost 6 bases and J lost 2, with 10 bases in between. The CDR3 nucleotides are TGTGCCAGCAGGGCAGGGCTCACTAATGAAAAACTGTTTTTT. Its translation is CASRAGLTNEKLFF.

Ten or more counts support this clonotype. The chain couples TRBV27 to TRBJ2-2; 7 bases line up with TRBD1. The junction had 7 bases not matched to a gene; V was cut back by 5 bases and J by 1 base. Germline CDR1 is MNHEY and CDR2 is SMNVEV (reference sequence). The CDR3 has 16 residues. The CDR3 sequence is CASSQWDSVNTGELFF. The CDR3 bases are TGTGCCAGCAGTCAATGGGACAGCGTGAACACCGGGGAGCTGTTTTTT.

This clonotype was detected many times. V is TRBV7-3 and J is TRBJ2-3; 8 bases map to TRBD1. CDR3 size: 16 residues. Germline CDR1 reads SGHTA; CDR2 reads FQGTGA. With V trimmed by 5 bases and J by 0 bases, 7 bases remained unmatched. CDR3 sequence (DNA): TGTGCCAGCAGCCAGGGGGCGCATCCTAGCACAGATACGCAGTATTTT. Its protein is CASSQGAHPSTDTQYF.

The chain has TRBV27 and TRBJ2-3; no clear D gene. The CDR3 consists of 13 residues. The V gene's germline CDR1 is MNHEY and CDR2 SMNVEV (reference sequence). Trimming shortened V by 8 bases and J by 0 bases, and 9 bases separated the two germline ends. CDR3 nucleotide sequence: TGTGCCAGCGGCCTTTCTAGCACAGATACGCAGTATTTT. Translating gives CASGLSSTDTQYF.

The DNA for the CDR3 is TGCGCCAGCAGCCGGGGACTAGCGGGAGCGTTTGAGCAGTTCTTC. This sequence encodes CASSRGLAGAFEQFF. V usage is TRBV5-1 and J usage is TRBJ2-1; 14 nucleotides align to TRBD2. The germline V gene encodes CDR1 SGHRS and CDR2 YFSETQ. The CDR3 covers 15 residues. The junction had 6 bases not matched to a gene; V was cut back by 4 bases and J by 9 bases.

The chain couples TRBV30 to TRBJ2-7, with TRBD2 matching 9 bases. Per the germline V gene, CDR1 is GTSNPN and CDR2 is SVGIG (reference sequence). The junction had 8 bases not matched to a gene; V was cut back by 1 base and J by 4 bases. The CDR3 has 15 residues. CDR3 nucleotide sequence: TGTGCCTGGAGTGGGGCTAGCGGGGAAGTATACGAGCAGTACTTC. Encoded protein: CAWSGASGEVYEQYF.

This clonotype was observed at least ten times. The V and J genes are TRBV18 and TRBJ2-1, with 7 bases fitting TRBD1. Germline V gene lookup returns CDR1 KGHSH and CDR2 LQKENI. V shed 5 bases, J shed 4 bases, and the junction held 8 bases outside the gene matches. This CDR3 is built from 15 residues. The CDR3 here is CASSWDSIEYNEQFF. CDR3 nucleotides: TGTGCCAGCTCATGGGACAGCATTGAATACAATGAGCAGTTCTTC.

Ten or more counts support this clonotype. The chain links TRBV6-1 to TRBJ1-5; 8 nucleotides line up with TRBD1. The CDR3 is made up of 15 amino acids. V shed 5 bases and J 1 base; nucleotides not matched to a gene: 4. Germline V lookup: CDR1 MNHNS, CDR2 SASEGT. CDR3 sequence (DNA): TGTGCCAGCAGTTGGGACAGGTCCAGCAATCAGCCCCAGCATTTT. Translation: CASSWDRSSNQPQHF.

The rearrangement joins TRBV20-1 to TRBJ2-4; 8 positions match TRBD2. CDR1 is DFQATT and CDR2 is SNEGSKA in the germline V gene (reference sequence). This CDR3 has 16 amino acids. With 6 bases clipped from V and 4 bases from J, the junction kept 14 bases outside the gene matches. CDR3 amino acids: CSAPRGGSVLKNIQYF. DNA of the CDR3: TGCAGTGCCCCTCGCGGGGGGAGCGTCCTAAAAAACATTCAGTACTTC.

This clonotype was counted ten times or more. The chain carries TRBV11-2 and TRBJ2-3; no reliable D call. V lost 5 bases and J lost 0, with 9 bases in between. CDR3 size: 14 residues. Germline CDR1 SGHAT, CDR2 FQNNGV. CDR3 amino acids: CASSPTGSTDTQYF. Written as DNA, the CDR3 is TGTGCCAGCAGCCCAACCGGCAGCACAGATACGCAGTATTTT.

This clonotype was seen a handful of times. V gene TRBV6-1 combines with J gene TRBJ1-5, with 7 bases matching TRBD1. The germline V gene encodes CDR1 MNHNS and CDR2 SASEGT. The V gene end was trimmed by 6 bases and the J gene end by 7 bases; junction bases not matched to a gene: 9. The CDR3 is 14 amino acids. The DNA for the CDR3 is TGTGCCAGCAGGGTAGAGACAGGGAGCCAGCCCCAGCATTTT. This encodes CASRVETGSQPQHF.

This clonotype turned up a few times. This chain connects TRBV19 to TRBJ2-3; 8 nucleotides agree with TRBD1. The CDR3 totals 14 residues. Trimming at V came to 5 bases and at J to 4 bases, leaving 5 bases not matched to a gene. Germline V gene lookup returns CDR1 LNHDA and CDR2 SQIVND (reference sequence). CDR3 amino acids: CASSFPGGADTQYF. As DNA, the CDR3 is TGTGCCAGTAGTTTTCCAGGGGGCGCAGATACGCAGTATTTT.

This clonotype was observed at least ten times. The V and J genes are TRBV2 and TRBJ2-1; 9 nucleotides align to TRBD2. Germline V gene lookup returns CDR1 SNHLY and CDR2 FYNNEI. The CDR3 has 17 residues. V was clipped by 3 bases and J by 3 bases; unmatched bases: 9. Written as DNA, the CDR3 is TGTGCCAGCAGTGAGGATCGACGCGGGGGGGGCTACAATGAGCAGTTCTTC. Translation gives CASSEDRRGGGYNEQFF.

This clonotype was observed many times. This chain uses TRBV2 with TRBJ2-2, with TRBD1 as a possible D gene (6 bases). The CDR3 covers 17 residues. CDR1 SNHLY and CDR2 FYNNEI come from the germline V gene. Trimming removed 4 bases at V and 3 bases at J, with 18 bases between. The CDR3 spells CASSVTGHPLDTGELFF. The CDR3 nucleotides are TGTGCCAGCAGTGTAACAGGGCACCCCCTGGACACCGGGGAGCTGTTTTTT.

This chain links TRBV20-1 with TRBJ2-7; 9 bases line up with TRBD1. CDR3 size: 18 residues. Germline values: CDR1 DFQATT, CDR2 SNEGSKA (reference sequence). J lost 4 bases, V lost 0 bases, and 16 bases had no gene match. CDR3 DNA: TGCAGTGCTAGAGATGGGGGGATCCCGGGACAGGGAGGTTACGAGCAGTACTTC. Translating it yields CSARDGGIPGQGGYEQYF.

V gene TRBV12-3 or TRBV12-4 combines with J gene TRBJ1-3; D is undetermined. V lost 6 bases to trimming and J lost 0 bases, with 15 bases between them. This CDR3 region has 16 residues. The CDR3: CASSPVETRSGNTIYF. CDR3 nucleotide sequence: TGTGCCAGCAGCCCGGTAGAGACTCGCTCTGGAAACACCATATATTTT.

The CDR3 coding sequence is TGCAGCGTACCCGGGACCAACGACTCTGGGGCCAACGTCCTGACTTTC. Protein product: CSVPGTNDSGANVLTF. This chain joins TRBV29-1 and TRBJ2-6, with D possibly called TRBD1 or TRBD2 (5 bases each). CDR1 and CDR2 (germline): SQVTM, ANQGSEA. V dropped 6 bases and J dropped 0 bases, with 15 bases sitting between them. The CDR3 is 16 residues long.

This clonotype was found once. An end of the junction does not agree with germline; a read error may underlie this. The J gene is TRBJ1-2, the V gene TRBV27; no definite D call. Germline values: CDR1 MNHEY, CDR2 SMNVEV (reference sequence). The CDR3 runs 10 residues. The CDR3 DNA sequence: TGCGCCAGCAATGCCGGTGGCTACACCTTC. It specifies CASNAGGYTF.

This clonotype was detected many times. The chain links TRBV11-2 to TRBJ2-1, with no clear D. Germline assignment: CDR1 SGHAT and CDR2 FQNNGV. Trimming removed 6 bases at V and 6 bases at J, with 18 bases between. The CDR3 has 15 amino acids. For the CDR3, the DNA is TGTGCCAGCAGTTCGACAAGCCTCTCTCTCAATGAGCAGTTCTTC. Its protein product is CASSSTSLSLNEQFF.

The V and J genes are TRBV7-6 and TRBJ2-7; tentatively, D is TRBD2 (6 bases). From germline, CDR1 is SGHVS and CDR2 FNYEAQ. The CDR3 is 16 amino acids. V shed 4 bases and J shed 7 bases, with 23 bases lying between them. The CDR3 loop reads CASSSPIGTQAGEQYF. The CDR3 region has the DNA TGTGCCAGCAGCTCACCGATCGGGACTCAAGCTGGAGAGCAGTACTTC.

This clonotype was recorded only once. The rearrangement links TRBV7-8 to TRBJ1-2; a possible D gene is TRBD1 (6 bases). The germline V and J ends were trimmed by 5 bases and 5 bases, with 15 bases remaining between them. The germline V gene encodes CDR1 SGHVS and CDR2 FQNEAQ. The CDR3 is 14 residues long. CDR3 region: CASSDRRGAYGYTF. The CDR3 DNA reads TGTGCCAGCAGCGATAGGAGGGGGGCGTATGGCTACACCTTC.

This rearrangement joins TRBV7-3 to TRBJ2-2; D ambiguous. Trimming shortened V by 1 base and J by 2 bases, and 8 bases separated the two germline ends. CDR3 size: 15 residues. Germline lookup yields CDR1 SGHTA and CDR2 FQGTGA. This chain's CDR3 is CASSLSAENTGELFF. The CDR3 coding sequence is TGTGCCAGCAGCTTAAGTGCGGAAAACACCGGGGAGCTGTTTTTT. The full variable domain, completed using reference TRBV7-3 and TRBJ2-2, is GAGVSQTPSNKVTEKGKYVELRCDPISGHTALYWYRQSLGQGPEFLIYFQGTGAADDSGLPNDRFFAVRPEGSVSTLKIQRTERGDSAVYLCASSLSAENTGELFFGEGSRLTVL.

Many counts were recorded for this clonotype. The CDR3 bases are TGTGCCAGCAGTCGGCGGGCGGACACTGAAGCTTTCTTT. Protein sequence: CASSRRADTEAFF. The chain recombines TRBV6-1 with TRBJ1-1, with D uncertain. Trimming stripped 5 bases from V and 3 bases from J, with 10 bases between. The CDR3 is 13 residues long. CDR1 and CDR2 from the germline V gene are MNHNS and SASEGT.

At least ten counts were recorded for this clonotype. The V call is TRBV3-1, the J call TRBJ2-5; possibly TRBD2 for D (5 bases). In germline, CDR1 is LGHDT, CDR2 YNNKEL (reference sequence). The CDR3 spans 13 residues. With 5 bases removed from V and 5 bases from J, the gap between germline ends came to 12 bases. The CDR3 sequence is CASSNGLVETQYF. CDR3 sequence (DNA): TGTGCCAGCAGCAATGGACTTGTGGAGACCCAGTACTTC.

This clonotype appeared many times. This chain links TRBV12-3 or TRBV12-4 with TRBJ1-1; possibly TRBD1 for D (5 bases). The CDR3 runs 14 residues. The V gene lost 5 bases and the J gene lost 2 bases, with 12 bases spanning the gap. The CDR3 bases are TGTGCCAGCAGTCAGCGGGGGGTAAACACTGAAGCTTTCTTT. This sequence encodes CASSQRGVNTEAFF.

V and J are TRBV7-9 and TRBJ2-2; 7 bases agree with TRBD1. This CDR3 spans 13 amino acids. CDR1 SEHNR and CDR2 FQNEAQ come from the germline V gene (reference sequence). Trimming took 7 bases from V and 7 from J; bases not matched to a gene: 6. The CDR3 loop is CASNTQGNGELFF. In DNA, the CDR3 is TGTGCCAGCAACACACAGGGGAACGGGGAGCTGTTTTTT.

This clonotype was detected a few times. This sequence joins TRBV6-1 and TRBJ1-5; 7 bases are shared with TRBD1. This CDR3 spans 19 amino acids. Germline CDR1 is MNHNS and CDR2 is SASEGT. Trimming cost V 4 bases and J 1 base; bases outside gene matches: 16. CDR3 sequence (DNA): TGTGCCAGCAGTGGACGAGACAGGGATGTGCCGATCAGCAATCAGCCCCAGCATTTT. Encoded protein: CASSGRDRDVPISNQPQHF.

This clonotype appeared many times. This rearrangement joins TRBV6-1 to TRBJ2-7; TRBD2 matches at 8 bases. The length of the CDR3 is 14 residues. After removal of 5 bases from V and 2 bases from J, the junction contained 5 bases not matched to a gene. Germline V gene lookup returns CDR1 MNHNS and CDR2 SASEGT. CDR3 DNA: TGTGCCAGCAGTTCGGGAGGGAGGACCTACGAGCAGTACTTC. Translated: CASSSGGRTYEQYF.

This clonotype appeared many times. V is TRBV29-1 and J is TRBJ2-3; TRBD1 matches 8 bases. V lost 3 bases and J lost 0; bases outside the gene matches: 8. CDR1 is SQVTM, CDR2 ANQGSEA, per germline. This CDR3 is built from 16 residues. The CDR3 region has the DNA TGCAGCGTTGAGGGCAGGGGGCCAACTAGCACAGATACGCAGTATTTT. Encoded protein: CSVEGRGPTSTDTQYF.

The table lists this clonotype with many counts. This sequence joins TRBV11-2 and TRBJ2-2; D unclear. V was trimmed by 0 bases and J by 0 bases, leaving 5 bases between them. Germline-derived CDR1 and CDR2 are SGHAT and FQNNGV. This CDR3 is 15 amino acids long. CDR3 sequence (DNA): TGTGCCAGCAGCTTAGAAGTGTCGAACACCGGGGAGCTGTTTTTT. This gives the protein CASSLEVSNTGELFF.